This entry concerns a single T cell receptor beta chain. This record comes from a study of blood T cell repertoires in COVID-19. Germline loops: CDR1 MGHRA, CDR2 YSYEKL. J gave up 3 bases and V 3 bases, and 2 bases lay outside the gene matches. The CDR3 runs 15 residues. Using immunoSEQ multiplex PCR, the repertoire was profiled, and TCRdb retains in-frame clones only, with some absent. Of some 200,000 clones listed, around 94% are singletons. The chain couples TRBV4-1 to TRBJ2-3; TRBD2 aligns across 11 bases. The sample comprised peripheral blood. The receptor was derived from a man aged 25-45 years with COVID-19, enrolled during active disease. Here the CDR3 reads CASSQPSGGTDTQYF. As DNA, the CDR3 is TGCGCCAGCAGCCAGCCTAGCGGGGGGACAGATACGCAGTATTTT.